This T cell receptor beta chain was captured in a study of cytomegalovirus exposure and HLA in healthy donors. As concerns this clone: Its antigen is not known.

Study results and limitations: Overall, approximately 150 TCR beta chains were annotated as cytomegalovirus-associated. A later analysis revealed that TCR association rates differed between HLA loci, peaking at DRB1 and bottoming out at HLA-C.

In the PCR, 60 Vbeta and 13 Jbeta primers were used. The protocol was immunoSEQ multiplex PCR, while the TCRdb copy is restricted to in-frame clones and leaves out a portion. The sample lists approximately 190,000 clones; about 87% were seen once. Germline CDR1 SQVTM, CDR2 ANQGSEA. V dropped 4 bases and J dropped 8 bases, with 14 bases sitting between them. The CDR3 extends over 12 amino acids. The material sequenced was PBMCs. V gene TRBV29-1 combines with J gene TRBJ1-2; possible D gene TRBD1, 5 bases. The sequence derives from a man aged 25-40 years in good health and CMV-seronegative. CDR3 DNA sequence: TGCAGCGTTGTCCGGACAATCGACGGCTACACCTTC. It yields the protein CSVVRTIDGYTF.